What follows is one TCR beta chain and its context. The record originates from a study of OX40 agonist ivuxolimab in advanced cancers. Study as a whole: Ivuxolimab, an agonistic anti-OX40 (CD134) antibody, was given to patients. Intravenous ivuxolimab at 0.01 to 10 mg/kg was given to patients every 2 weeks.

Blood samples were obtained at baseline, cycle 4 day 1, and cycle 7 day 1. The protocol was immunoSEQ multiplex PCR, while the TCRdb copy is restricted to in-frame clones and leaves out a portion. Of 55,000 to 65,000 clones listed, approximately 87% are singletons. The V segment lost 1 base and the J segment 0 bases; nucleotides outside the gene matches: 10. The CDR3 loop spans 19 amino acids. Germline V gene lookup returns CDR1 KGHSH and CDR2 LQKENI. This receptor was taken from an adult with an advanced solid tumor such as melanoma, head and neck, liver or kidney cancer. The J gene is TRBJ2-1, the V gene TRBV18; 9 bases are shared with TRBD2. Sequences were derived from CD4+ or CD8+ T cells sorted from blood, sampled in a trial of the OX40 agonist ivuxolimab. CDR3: CASSPRASGGLLSYNEQFF. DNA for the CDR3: TGTGCCAGCTCACCACGGGCCAGCGGGGGGCTTCTCTCCTACAATGAGCAGTTCTTC.